These T cell receptor beta chains were read from a single sample in a study of T-cell memory formation after mild COVID-19. TCRdb used MiXCR to reprocess the 5' RACE reads, holding one entry per CDR3 protein. The table records about 610,000 distinct CDR3 sequences, roughly 17% of them present only once. Source material: PBMCs or a T cell subset sorted from them (not recorded which). All receptors derive from an adult woman who had mild COVID-19 (a few samples of this study predate the infection). Cell type and time point are not known. Each CDR3 is given with its conserved first and last residue. Fields, in order: clone size, D gene, V gene, J gene, CDR3 protein, CDR3 DNA. The D gene is left open where the match is weak. Not all rows give a size; the values are once, few, many and, for expanded clones, a class.

>few|TRBD1|TRBV27|TRBJ2-4
CASSLIFRDSAAKNIQYF
TGTGCCAGCAGTTTAATCTTTAGGGACAGTGCAGCCAAAAACATTCAGTACTTC
>-|TRBD2|TRBV3-1|TRBJ2-7
CASSALAGGYEQYF
TGTGCCAGCAGCGCACTAGCGGGGGGATACGAGCAGTACTTC
>-|-|TRBV5-1|TRBJ1-1
CASSLPRQNTEAFF
TGCGCCAGCAGCTTGCCGAGGCAGAACACTGAAGCTTTCTTT
>-|-|TRBV19|TRBJ1-5
CASMLGSGNQPQHF
TGTGCCAGTATGCTGGGGTCGGGCAATCAGCCCCAGCATTTT
>many|-|TRBV5-1|TRBJ2-7
CASSLPDSYEQYF
TGCGCCAGCAGCTTGCCCGACAGCTACGAGCAGTACTTC
>-|-|TRBV7-2|TRBJ2-3
CASSPRGAGGGLDTQYF
TGTGCCAGCAGTCCTCGGGGGGCAGGGGGTGGGCTGGATACGCAGTATTTT
>-|-|TRBV7-8|TRBJ2-1
CASKRGADSYNEQFF
TGTGCCAGCAAAAGGGGGGCGGATTCCTACAATGAGCAGTTCTTC
>-|-|TRBV6-5|TRBJ2-1
CASTRALSYNEQFF
TGTGCCAGCACCCGGGCCTTATCCTACAATGAGCAGTTCTTC
>-|-|TRBV5-6|TRBJ1-5
CASSLFNQPQHF
TGTGCCAGCAGCTTGTTTAATCAGCCCCAGCATTTT
>few|TRBD2|TRBV5-5|TRBJ2-5
CASSSGLAVTQETQYF
TGTGCCAGCAGCTCTGGACTAGCGGTAACCCAAGAGACCCAGTACTTC
>few|-|TRBV6-5|TRBJ2-3
CASSYSSGTDTQYF
TGTGCCAGCAGTTACTCGTCAGGGACAGATACGCAGTATTTT
>-|-|TRBV5-1|TRBJ1-2
CASSLGQLGYGYTF
TGCGCCAGCAGCTTGGGGCAGCTCGGCTATGGCTACACCTTC
>few|TRBD1|TRBV13|TRBJ1-6
CASSFGTGEFSPLHF
TGTGCCAGCAGCTTTGGGACAGGGGAATTTTCACCCCTCCACTTT
>few|TRBD2|TRBV7-9|TRBJ2-3
CASSFLSRLAGDTQYF
TGTGCCAGCAGTTTCTTAAGCCGACTAGCGGGAGATACGCAGTATTTT
>few|TRBD2|TRBV5-5|TRBJ2-5
CASSLVSAGGPQETQYF
TGTGCCAGCAGCTTGGTGTCTGCGGGAGGACCCCAAGAGACCCAGTACTTC
>-|TRBD1|TRBV20-1|TRBJ1-5
CSAFQGGDNQPQHF
TGCAGTGCTTTCCAGGGGGGGGACAATCAGCCCCAGCATTTT
>once|TRBD2|TRBV5-4|TRBJ2-7
CASSLVASGKHEQYF
TGTGCCAGCAGCTTGGTGGCTAGCGGGAAGCACGAGCAGTACTTC
>-|TRBD2|TRBV10-3|TRBJ2-3
CAIRPGSGTSTDTQYF
TGTGCCATCAGGCCAGGTAGCGGGACTAGCACAGATACGCAGTATTTT
>-|-|TRBV7-8|TRBJ2-3
CASSRGPGADTQYF
TGTGCCAGCAGTCGTGGACCGGGAGCAGATACGCAGTATTTT
>few|-|TRBV5-1|TRBJ1-5
CASSLGPPNQPQHF
TGCGCCAGCAGCTTGGGGCCGCCGAATCAGCCCCAGCATTTT
>few|TRBD1|TRBV5-1|TRBJ2-7
CASSLPGTAYEQYF
TGCGCCAGCAGCTTGCCCGGGACAGCCTACGAGCAGTACTTC
>few|-|TRBV5-5|TRBJ2-5
CASSLGRAQQETQYF
TGTGCCAGCAGCTTGGGGAGGGCCCAACAAGAGACCCAGTACTTC
>-|-|TRBV9|TRBJ2-2
CASSVDRGGLSGELFF
TGTGCCAGCAGCGTAGATAGGGGGGGCCTCTCCGGGGAGCTGTTTTTT
>few|-|TRBV20-1|TRBJ2-7
CSARRGYEQYF
TGCAGTGCTAGGAGAGGCTACGAGCAGTACTTC
>-|TRBD1|TRBV7-9|TRBJ2-7
CASSLPPGQVTYEQYF
TGTGCCAGCAGCTTACCACCGGGACAGGTCACCTACGAGCAGTACTTC
>many|-|TRBV28|TRBJ1-1
CASSYTGRNTEAFF
TGTGCCAGCAGTTATACGGGAAGGAACACTGAAGCTTTCTTT
>-|-|TRBV24-1|TRBJ2-5
CATSDSIGSQYQETQYF
TGTGCCACCAGTGATTCTATCGGCAGCCAGTACCAAGAGACCCAGTACTTC
>-|TRBD1|TRBV3-1|TRBJ2-7
CASSARTGSAEQYF
TGTGCCAGCAGCGCCAGGACAGGGAGCGCCGAGCAGTACTTC
>-|-|TRBV25-1|TRBJ2-1
CASRRGVAIDNEQFF
TGTGCCAGCCGAAGAGGGGTAGCGATTGACAATGAGCAGTTCTTC
>-|TRBD2|TRBV7-2|TRBJ2-3
CASSLAGGTISTDTQYF
TGTGCCAGCAGCTTAGCGGGGGGGACGATTAGCACAGATACGCAGTATTTT
>-|-|TRBV4-1|TRBJ2-5
CASSQVLGGAGEETQYF
TGCGCCAGCAGCCAAGTGCTCGGCGGTGCAGGGGAGGAGACCCAGTACTTC
>-|-|TRBV24-1|TRBJ2-1
CATSDHNLASSYNEQFF
TGTGCCACCAGTGACCATAACCTTGCGAGCTCCTACAATGAGCAGTTCTTC
>-|TRBD2|TRBV9|TRBJ2-1
CASSVGAGGTYNEQFF
TGTGCCAGCAGCGTAGGAGCGGGGGGGACCTACAATGAGCAGTTCTTC
>many|TRBD2|TRBV20-1|TRBJ2-3
CSAKGLAGLRF
TGCAGTGCGAAAGGACTAGCGGGACTTCGTTTT
>few|TRBD1|TRBV9|TRBJ1-4
CASSLQGGDEKLFF
TGTGCCAGCAGCTTGCAGGGGGGGGATGAAAAACTGTTTTTT
>-|TRBD2|TRBV27|TRBJ2-5
CASRLLAGGSQETQYF
TGTGCCAGCAGACTACTAGCGGGAGGTTCCCAAGAGACCCAGTACTTC
>few|-|TRBV7-9|TRBJ2-5
CASSLLRSANQETQYF
TGTGCCAGCAGCTTACTCAGGTCGGCCAACCAAGAGACCCAGTACTTC
>-|TRBD2|TRBV18|TRBJ2-1
CASSPSGGADEQFF
TGTGCCAGCTCACCCAGCGGGGGGGCCGATGAGCAGTTCTTC
>few|-|TRBV7-8|TRBJ1-2
CASSPTDSLIYGYTF
TGTGCCAGCAGCCCGACTGACAGCCTCATCTATGGCTACACCTTC
>-|-|TRBV7-2|TRBJ2-2
CASRGRASNTGELFF
TGTGCCAGCAGGGGGCGGGCTTCGAACACCGGGGAGCTGTTTTTT
>-|-|TRBV5-1|TRBJ2-2
CASSLGHRDQRTGELFF
TGCGCCAGCAGCTTGGGGCACAGGGACCAACGTACCGGGGAGCTGTTTTTT
>few|-|TRBV5-4|TRBJ2-7
CASSLDPDYSYEQYF
TGTGCCAGCAGCTTGGATCCGGACTATTCCTACGAGCAGTACTTC